Listed here are 7 T cell receptor beta chains from one sample, sequenced in a study of long-term antiretroviral therapy in people with HIV. Samples were assayed with immunoSEQ v3.0 at survey level. Only in-frame clones appear in the TCRdb table, and some are missing; sequencing was by immunoSEQ multiplex PCR. The table lists tens of thousands of clones, just under 85% of them singletons. The sequenced sample was unsorted PBMCs, obtained 0.5 years after starting antiretroviral therapy. These receptors came from a man aged 18 to 29 with HIV.

The chain uses TRBV25-1 and TRBJ2-7; D is ambiguous. Trimming removed 6 bases at V and 5 bases at J, with 20 bases between. The V gene's germline CDR1 is MGHDK and CDR2 SYGVNS. CDR3 length equals 15 residues. CDR3 in amino acids: CASSAEHSGRNEQYF. The CDR3 bases are TGTGCCAGCAGCGCGGAACACTCTGGAAGAAACGAGCAGTACTTC.

The gene calls are TRBV5-6 and TRBJ2-3, with D possibly being TRBD1 or TRBD2 (5 bases each). V was pared by 0 bases and J by 5 bases, with 16 bases between. Germline V gene lookup returns CDR1 SGHDT and CDR2 YYEEEE. There are 16 residues in the CDR3. The CDR3 spells CASSLGSGQGEDTQYF. The CDR3 nucleotides read TGTGCCAGCAGCTTGGGTTCGGGGCAGGGTGAAGATACGCAGTATTTT.

The V and J genes are TRBV2 and TRBJ1-2; maybe TRBD1 (6 bases). The CDR3 consists of 14 residues. V was shortened by 2 bases and J by 5 bases, with 12 bases between the two germline ends. CDR1 SNHLY and CDR2 FYNNEI come from the germline V gene. The CDR3 loop reads CASSETGLSYGYTF. The CDR3, as DNA: TGTGCCAGCAGTGAAACAGGGCTTAGTTATGGCTACACCTTC.

DNA for the CDR3: TGCGCCAGCAGCCAAGAGAGCAATCAGCCCCAGCATTTT. It encodes CASSQESNQPQHF. The chain is built from TRBV4-1 and TRBJ1-5, with no clear D. Trimming pared 0 bases from V and 1 base from J, leaving 1 base between. From germline, CDR1 is MGHRA and CDR2 YSYEKL. The CDR3 length is 13 residues.

The rearrangement uses TRBV6-5 and TRBJ2-5; 8 positions agree with TRBD1. This CDR3 comprises 14 residues. Trimming took 5 bases from V and 9 from J; bases not matched to a gene: 11. Germline V CDR1 and CDR2: MNHEY, SVGAGI. CDR3 in DNA: TGTGCCAGCAGTACTCCGGGACAGGCCGGCCCCCAGTACTTC. Translated, it gives CASSTPGQAGPQYF.

The chain carries TRBV2 and TRBJ2-5; the match to TRBD2 covers 7 bases. V lost 6 bases and J lost 4; bases outside the gene matches: 11. Germline V lookup: CDR1 SNHLY, CDR2 FYNNEI. The CDR3 spans 15 residues. CDR3 DNA sequence: TGTGCCAGCAGGGATGGGGGGGGTCCCGCAGAGACCCAGTACTTC. Encoded protein: CASRDGGGPAETQYF. Filled out from reference TRBV2 and TRBJ2-5, the complete variable domain reads EPEVTQTPSHQVTQMGQEVILRCVPISNHLYFYWYRQILGQKVEFLVSFYNNEISEKSEIFDDQFSVERPDGSNFTLKIRSTKLEDSAMYFCASRDGGGPAETQYFGPGTRLLVL.

The chain couples TRBV19 to TRBJ2-7; TRBD1 or TRBD2 may be the D gene (7 bases each). The CDR3 runs 13 residues. Looked up from germline, CDR1 is LNHDA and CDR2 is SQIVND (reference sequence). The V and J ends lost 10 bases and 4 bases respectively, with 17 bases between them. In DNA, the CDR3 is TGTGCCACCAGGGGGAGGGGAGGATACGAGCAGTACTTC. Translation gives CATRGRGGYEQYF.